Listed below are T cell receptor beta chains from one sample, sequenced in a study of CD4+ T cells in melanoma. TCRdb keeps only in-frame clones here, not all; method: immunoSEQ multiplex PCR. In the table there are roughly 110,000 clones, over 80% of which are singletons. Specimen: peripheral blood. These receptor sequences come from a human donor with melanoma. CDR3s include the opening cysteine and the closing phenylalanine or tryptophan. The order of the fields is clone size, D gene, J gene, V gene, CDR3 DNA, CDR3 protein. The D gene is left open where the match is weak. Expanded clones get a size class; other rows say once, few or many, or leave the size out.

clone size: once; D gene: TRBD1; J gene: TRBJ1-2; V gene: TRBV28; CDR3 DNA: TGTGCCAGCAGTGTTACCTCCCCGGGACAGGGATTCTATGGCTACACCTTC; CDR3 protein: CASSVTSPGQGFYGYTF
clone size: .; D gene: .; J gene: TRBJ2-7; V gene: TRBV7-9; CDR3 DNA: TGTGCCAGCAGTTCCGCCGGGCTATCCCTCTACGAGCAGTACTTC; CDR3 protein: CASSSAGLSLYEQYF
clone size: .; D gene: TRBD2; J gene: TRBJ2-1; V gene: TRBV4-3; CDR3 DNA: TGCGCCAGCAGCCATAGCGGGGGGACCTACAATGAGCAGTTCTTC; CDR3 protein: CASSHSGGTYNEQFF
clone size: .; D gene: .; J gene: TRBJ1-5; V gene: TRBV28; CDR3 DNA: TGTGCCAGCAGTTTAGGGGGATTCGGGGGTGGTAATCAGCCCCAGCATTTT; CDR3 protein: CASSLGGFGGGNQPQHF
clone size: .; D gene: .; J gene: TRBJ2-2; V gene: TRBV7-2; CDR3 DNA: TGTGCCAGCAGCTTAGATCCCCATGCCACCGGGGAGCTGTTTTTT; CDR3 protein: CASSLDPHATGELFF
clone size: .; D gene: TRBD2; J gene: TRBJ2-5; V gene: TRBV2; CDR3 DNA: TGTGCCAGCAGTGTGAGACTAGCGGGGGGTGAGACCCAGTACTTC; CDR3 protein: CASSVRLAGGETQYF
clone size: .; D gene: .; J gene: TRBJ2-2; V gene: TRBV9; CDR3 DNA: TGTGCCAGCAGCCGGGGAGGCCCGAACACCGGGGAGCTGTTTTTT; CDR3 protein: CASSRGGPNTGELFF
clone size: .; D gene: .; J gene: TRBJ2-3; V gene: TRBV18; CDR3 DNA: TGTGCCAGCTCACCTGGGTTGGCGGACACAGATACGCAGTATTTT; CDR3 protein: CASSPGLADTDTQYF
clone size: once; D gene: .; J gene: TRBJ1-1; V gene: TRBV6-1; CDR3 DNA: TGTGCCAGCACCAGGGATATGAGAACTGAAGCTTTCTTT; CDR3 protein: CASTRDMRTEAFF
clone size: .; D gene: .; J gene: TRBJ2-7; V gene: TRBV7-6; CDR3 DNA: TGTGCCAGCAGCCCTCGGGGAGGTAACTACGAGCAGTACTTC; CDR3 protein: CASSPRGGNYEQYF
clone size: .; D gene: .; J gene: TRBJ2-2; V gene: TRBV18; CDR3 DNA: TGTGCCAGCTCACCCGCCTCGAACACCGGGGAGCTGTTTTTT; CDR3 protein: CASSPASNTGELFF
clone size: .; D gene: TRBD2; J gene: TRBJ2-3; V gene: TRBV19; CDR3 DNA: TGTGCCAGTAGTTGGGGGACTAGCGGGAGTAGGGCAGATACGCAGTATTTT; CDR3 protein: CASSWGTSGSRADTQYF
clone size: .; D gene: .; J gene: TRBJ2-7; V gene: TRBV7-3; CDR3 DNA: TGTGCCAGCAGCAGGGACACCTCCTACGAGCAGTACTTC; CDR3 protein: CASSRDTSYEQYF
clone size: .; D gene: .; J gene: TRBJ2-3; V gene: TRBV5-4; CDR3 DNA: TGTGCCAGCAGCTTGTACCTGGGGCCCATGCCCACAGATACGCAGTATTTT; CDR3 protein: CASSLYLGPMPTDTQYF
clone size: .; D gene: .; J gene: TRBJ1-2; V gene: TRBV25-1; CDR3 DNA: TGTGCCAGCAGCGCTCGGCATAACTATGGCTACACCTTC; CDR3 protein: CASSARHNYGYTF
clone size: few; D gene: .; J gene: TRBJ2-7; V gene: TRBV2; CDR3 DNA: TGTGCCAGCAGTCCCCCTGCGACATCCGCGGCCTACGAGCAGTACTTC; CDR3 protein: CASSPPATSAAYEQYF
clone size: .; D gene: .; J gene: TRBJ2-7; V gene: TRBV27; CDR3 DNA: TGTGCCAGCAGTCCCAGCAGGGGAGACTACGAGCAGTACTTC; CDR3 protein: CASSPSRGDYEQYF
clone size: .; D gene: TRBD1; J gene: TRBJ2-5; V gene: TRBV9; CDR3 DNA: TGTGCCAGCAGCGTACAGGGCCAGGGGGCCGGAGAGACCCAGTACTTC; CDR3 protein: CASSVQGQGAGETQYF
clone size: few; D gene: .; J gene: TRBJ1-2; V gene: TRBV9; CDR3 DNA: TGTGCCAGCAGCGTAGCACAGAACTATGGCTACACCTTC; CDR3 protein: CASSVAQNYGYTF
clone size: .; D gene: TRBD2; J gene: TRBJ2-3; V gene: TRBV5-1; CDR3 DNA: TGCGCCAGCAGCAAAGGACTAGCGGGACCGGCAGATACGCAGTATTTT; CDR3 protein: CASSKGLAGPADTQYF
clone size: .; D gene: .; J gene: TRBJ2-7; V gene: TRBV2; CDR3 DNA: TGTGCCAGCCGTGATAATGTTTACGAGCAGTACTTC; CDR3 protein: CASRDNVYEQYF
clone size: .; D gene: TRBD2; J gene: TRBJ2-3; V gene: TRBV5-1; CDR3 DNA: TGCGCCAGCAGCTGGGGACTAGCGGGACTTTCGGCAGATACGCAGTATTTT; CDR3 protein: CASSWGLAGLSADTQYF
clone size: .; D gene: TRBD1; J gene: TRBJ1-6; V gene: TRBV14; CDR3 DNA: TGTGCCAGCAGCCTAAGACAGGGGAGGTATTCACCCCTCCACTTT; CDR3 protein: CASSLRQGRYSPLHF
clone size: .; D gene: TRBD1; J gene: TRBJ1-1; V gene: TRBV5-1; CDR3 DNA: TGCGCCAGCAGCTTGACAGGGGTGGTCACTGAAGCTTTCTTT; CDR3 protein: CASSLTGVVTEAFF
clone size: .; D gene: .; J gene: TRBJ1-5; V gene: TRBV11-1; CDR3 DNA: TGTGCCAGCAGCCCGATGGACAATCAGCCCCAGCATTTT; CDR3 protein: CASSPMDNQPQHF
clone size: .; D gene: .; J gene: TRBJ2-5; V gene: TRBV10-3; CDR3 DNA: TGTGCCATCAGTGACTTCACGGAAGAAGAGACCCAGTACTTC; CDR3 protein: CAISDFTEEETQYF
clone size: .; D gene: .; J gene: TRBJ2-3; V gene: TRBV29-1; CDR3 DNA: TGCAGCGTTGAAGATCCAACTACCAGAAGCACAGATACGCAGTATTTT; CDR3 protein: CSVEDPTTRSTDTQYF
clone size: .; D gene: .; J gene: TRBJ2-3; V gene: TRBV5-6; CDR3 DNA: TGTGCCAGCAGCATGGGAGCGTACACAGATACGCAGTATTTT; CDR3 protein: CASSMGAYTDTQYF
clone size: .; D gene: TRBD1; J gene: TRBJ1-5; V gene: TRBV27; CDR3 DNA: TGTGCCAGCAGTCCACACCGGGACAGCGTTGTCAGCAATCAGCCCCAGCATTTT; CDR3 protein: CASSPHRDSVVSNQPQHF
clone size: .; D gene: .; J gene: TRBJ2-7; V gene: TRBV28; CDR3 DNA: TGTGCCAGCAGTTTATATGGGGACATCTCCTACGAGCAGTACTTC; CDR3 protein: CASSLYGDISYEQYF
clone size: .; D gene: TRBD1; J gene: TRBJ2-1; V gene: TRBV10-3; CDR3 DNA: TGTGCCATCAGCCGTACAGGGACAGGCATCAACAATGAGCAGTTCTTC; CDR3 protein: CAISRTGTGINNEQFF
clone size: .; D gene: .; J gene: TRBJ1-1; V gene: TRBV6-6; CDR3 DNA: TGTGCCAGCAGTTATACGGGCACTGAAGCTTTCTTT; CDR3 protein: CASSYTGTEAFF
clone size: .; D gene: .; J gene: TRBJ2-2; V gene: TRBV4-1; CDR3 DNA: TGCGCCAGCAGCCAAGAAATCAGGGTGGCCGGGGAGCTGTTTTTT; CDR3 protein: CASSQEIRVAGELFF
clone size: .; D gene: .; J gene: TRBJ2-7; V gene: TRBV9; CDR3 DNA: TGTGCCAGCAGCGTAGCGGGGGCCCACGAGCAGTACTTC; CDR3 protein: CASSVAGAHEQYF
clone size: once; D gene: TRBD1; J gene: TRBJ2-1; V gene: TRBV15; CDR3 DNA: TGTGCCACCAGCACATTAACAGGGGGCAATGAGCAGTTCTTC; CDR3 protein: CATSTLTGGNEQFF
clone size: .; D gene: .; J gene: TRBJ2-3; V gene: TRBV19; CDR3 DNA: TGTGCCAGTAGTAGTTTGGTGGTCACCATCACAGATACGCAGTATTTT; CDR3 protein: CASSSLVVTITDTQYF
clone size: .; D gene: TRBD2; J gene: TRBJ2-1; V gene: TRBV18; CDR3 DNA: TGTGCCAGCTCACGGACTAGCGGGGGGGACTTTGAGCAGTTCTTC; CDR3 protein: CASSRTSGGDFEQFF
clone size: once; D gene: .; J gene: TRBJ1-2; V gene: TRBV14; CDR3 DNA: TGTGCCAGCAGCCAAGAAGCCTGGACGGTCTATGGCTACACCTTC; CDR3 protein: CASSQEAWTVYGYTF
clone size: .; D gene: TRBD2; J gene: TRBJ2-1; V gene: TRBV2; CDR3 DNA: TGTGCCAGCACGAAAACTAGCGGGAGGGCCAATGAGCAGTTCTTC; CDR3 protein: CASTKTSGRANEQFF
clone size: .; D gene: .; J gene: TRBJ1-5; V gene: TRBV23-1; CDR3 DNA: TGCGCCAGCAAAGTACATTATCCCCAGCATTTT; CDR3 protein: CASKVHYPQHF
clone size: .; D gene: .; J gene: TRBJ2-5; V gene: TRBV11-3; CDR3 DNA: TGTGCCAGCAGCTTAGGGGGGTTCCAAGAGACCCAGTACTTC; CDR3 protein: CASSLGGFQETQYF
clone size: .; D gene: .; J gene: TRBJ2-7; V gene: TRBV4-3; CDR3 DNA: TGCGCCAGCAGCCAAGATAGGGGGGGAACCTACGAGCAGTACTTC; CDR3 protein: CASSQDRGGTYEQYF
clone size: .; D gene: TRBD1; J gene: TRBJ2-2; V gene: TRBV11-2; CDR3 DNA: TGTGCCAGCAGCTTCACAGGGGCGACCGGGGAGCTGTTTTTT; CDR3 protein: CASSFTGATGELFF
clone size: .; D gene: .; J gene: TRBJ1-2; V gene: TRBV6-1; CDR3 DNA: TGTGCCAGCAGTGAGGAGGGGGGGCTCGACTCAGGCGGCTACACCTTC; CDR3 protein: CASSEEGGLDSGGYTF
clone size: .; D gene: TRBD2; J gene: TRBJ2-1; V gene: TRBV19; CDR3 DNA: TGTGCCAGTAGTATGGGACTAGCGGGAGTCCACAATGAGCAGTTCTTC; CDR3 protein: CASSMGLAGVHNEQFF
clone size: .; D gene: TRBD1; J gene: TRBJ2-3; V gene: TRBV7-9; CDR3 DNA: TGTGCCAGCAGCTTATTAGACAGGGCACTCACAGATACGCAGTATTTT; CDR3 protein: CASSLLDRALTDTQYF
clone size: once; D gene: .; J gene: TRBJ1-2; V gene: TRBV20-1; CDR3 DNA: TGCAGTGCTAACGCCGCTAGAGGCTACACCTTC; CDR3 protein: CSANAARGYTF
clone size: .; D gene: .; J gene: TRBJ2-7; V gene: TRBV12-2; CDR3 DNA: TGTGCAAGTCGCTTCGCGGGGGAGGGGAAGGACGAGCAGTACTTC; CDR3 protein: CASRFAGEGKDEQYF
clone size: .; D gene: .; J gene: TRBJ2-3; V gene: TRBV5-1; CDR3 DNA: TGCGCCAGCAGCCGTGGGACGGACACAGATACGCAGTATTTT; CDR3 protein: CASSRGTDTDTQYF
clone size: .; D gene: .; J gene: TRBJ2-3; V gene: TRBV6-5; CDR3 DNA: TGTGCCAGCAAAGCGGATAGCACAGATACGCAGTATTTT; CDR3 protein: CASKADSTDTQYF
clone size: .; D gene: TRBD1; J gene: TRBJ1-4; V gene: TRBV5-1; CDR3 DNA: TGCGCCAGCAGCCCGGACAGGGATGAAAAACTGTTTTTT; CDR3 protein: CASSPDRDEKLFF